The TCR beta chain under discussion was sequenced for a study of shared clonotypes between healthy human individuals. Study results and limitations: An anticipated effect of sequencing depth on clonotype sharing among donors was recognized. Only blood was sampled, and tissue TCR repertoires likely differ from blood ones.

Per the germline V gene, CDR1 is MGHDK and CDR2 is SYGVNS. CDR3 length: 13 residues. Unsorted PBMC contributed approximately 270 ng DNA, 30,000 or so T cell genomes, to each replicate PCR. TCRdb's copy holds only in-frame clones and misses some; the assay was immunoSEQ multiplex PCR. This sample has about 530,000 clones, with 60% to 80% found just once. Notes on this clone: Its antigen is not identified.

Sequenced material: PBMCs. The clonotype was recovered from a woman aged 40 to 50 in good health. Some clones in this sample may be carry-over from other donors' samples. V is TRBV25-1 and J is TRBJ2-5; either TRBD1 or TRBD2 may supply D (5 bases each). The J call may be faulty, since TRBJ2-7 better matches the DNA end. This CDR3 is CASSARGSPEQYF. The CDR3 region has the DNA TGTGCCAGCAGTGCCCGGGGCAGCCCCGAGCAGTACTTC.